Below are 9 T cell receptor beta chains sequenced from a single sample in a study of T cell responses to AZD1222 COVID-19 vaccine. The protocol was immunoSEQ multiplex PCR, while the TCRdb copy is restricted to in-frame clones and leaves out a portion. Here the sample spans about 82,000 clones, more than 85% being singletons. Sequenced here: peripheral blood, sampled on day 0 of AZD1222 vaccination. These receptors were obtained from an adult in good health.

This rearrangement joins TRBV5-1 to TRBJ1-3; D call uncertain. The germline V gene encodes CDR1 SGHRS and CDR2 YFSETQ. This CDR3 region has 15 residues. The V gene lost 2 bases and the J gene lost 2 bases, with 11 bases spanning the gap. CDR3 sequence (DNA): TGCGCCAGCAGCTTAGACGGTCAACCTGGAAACACCATATATTTT. Translating it yields CASSLDGQPGNTIYF.

The gene calls are TRBV7-2 and TRBJ1-2, with D maybe TRBD1 (5 bases). Germline CDR1 reads SGHTA; CDR2 reads FQGNSA. V was cut by 4 bases and J by 7 bases, with 16 bases left in between. The CDR3 runs to 14 residues. CDR3 residues: CASSSHGAPSGYTF. Written as DNA, the CDR3 is TGTGCCAGCAGCTCTCATGGGGCTCCGAGTGGCTACACCTTC. The full variable domain, in which reference TRBV7-2 and TRBJ1-2 provide the parts outside the CDR3, is GAGVSQSPSNKVTEKGKDVELRCDPISGHTALYWYRQSLGQGLEFLIYFQGNSAPDKSGLPSDRFSAERTGGSVSTLTIQRTQQEDSAVYLCASSSHGAPSGYTFGSGTRLTVV.

CDR3 in amino acids: CASSSSGGAETDTQYF. Here the CDR3 DNA reads TGTGCCAGCAGCTCTAGCGGGGGGGCGGAGACAGATACGCAGTATTTT. The gene calls are TRBV7-9 and TRBJ2-3; 12 nucleotides match TRBD2. V lost 4 bases and J lost 3; bases outside the gene matches: 5. Germline CDR1 reads SEHNR; CDR2 reads FQNEAQ (reference sequence). The CDR3 has 16 amino acids.

The CDR3 DNA is TGTGCCAGCAGTTACCTCTTCGGACAGGGGGCTAGCAATCAGCCCCAGCATTTT. It specifies CASSYLFGQGASNQPQHF. This chain joins TRBV6-2 or TRBV6-3 and TRBJ1-5, with 11 bases lining up with TRBD1. CDR1 is MNHEY and CDR2 is SVGEGT in the germline V gene. This CDR3 spans 18 amino acids. V dropped 2 bases and J dropped 0; count of bases not matched to a gene: 6.

The rearrangement links TRBV11-1 to TRBJ1-2; TRBD1 might be the D (5 bases). CDR1 and CDR2 from the germline V gene are SGHAT and FQDESV (reference sequence). Trimming pared 5 bases from V and 7 bases from J, leaving 11 bases between. The CDR3 extends over 12 amino acids. CDR3 loop: CASSVAGPGYTF. CDR3 nucleotide sequence: TGTGCCAGCAGCGTGGCAGGGCCTGGCTACACCTTC.

This chain links TRBV7-2 with TRBJ2-5; the D is unclear. CDR3 length equals 12 residues. Germline values: CDR1 SGHTA, CDR2 FQGNSA. Trimming stripped 0 bases from V and 4 bases from J, with 3 bases between. Here the CDR3 DNA reads TGTGCCAGCAGCTTAGCGAGAGAGACCCAGTACTTC. Translation gives CASSLARETQYF. Filled out from reference TRBV7-2 and TRBJ2-5, the complete variable domain reads GAGVSQSPSNKVTEKGKDVELRCDPISGHTALYWYRQSLGQGLEFLIYFQGNSAPDKSGLPSDRFSAERTGGSVSTLTIQRTQQEDSAVYLCASSLARETQYFGPGTRLLVL.

In nucleotides, the CDR3 is TGTGCCAGTAGTATAGTGGGTAGCGGGAACAATGAGCAGTTCTTC. This translates into CASSIVGSGNNEQFF. The J gene is TRBJ2-1, the V gene TRBV19, with 8 bases identical to TRBD2. The length of the CDR3 is 15 residues. V dropped 1 base and J dropped 5; count of bases not matched to a gene: 4. CDR1 is LNHDA, CDR2 SQIVND, per germline (reference sequence).

This rearrangement joins TRBV4-1 to TRBJ1-3; maybe TRBD1 (5 bases). CDR3 length equals 20 residues. Germline V gives CDR1 MGHRA, CDR2 YSYEKL. V lost 1 base, J lost 4 bases, and 26 bases lay in between. The CDR3 loop reads CASSQAPTVWGDGLGNTIYF. For the CDR3, the DNA is TGCGCCAGCAGCCAAGCACCTACGGTTTGGGGCGATGGATTAGGAAACACCATATATTTT.

J is TRBJ1-2 and V is TRBV18, with D hard to call. Germline CDR1 is KGHSH and CDR2 is LQKENI. V shed 9 bases and J shed 5 bases, with 16 bases lying between them. The CDR3 loop spans 13 amino acids. Here the CDR3 reads CASQEGLGYGYTF. CDR3 sequence (DNA): TGTGCCAGTCAGGAGGGTCTGGGATATGGCTACACCTTC.